The 3 T cell receptor beta chains below were found in one sample sequenced in a study of blood T cell repertoires in COVID-19. TCRdb keeps only in-frame clones here, not all; method: immunoSEQ multiplex PCR. The sample contains fewer than 350,000 clones, almost 90% of which appear only once. Sequencing used PBMCs or T cells enriched from blood (not recorded which). These receptors were obtained from a woman in her 30s who had been exposed to COVID-19.

A note on this clone: At the DNA level, this CDR3 is encoded by other sequences in the same sample as well. This chain joins TRBV15 and TRBJ2-7; 13 bases align to TRBD2. The V gene's germline CDR1 is LNHNV and CDR2 YYDKDF (reference sequence). The CDR3 runs to 15 residues. V shed 1 base and J 3 bases; nucleotides not matched to a gene: 0. In DNA form, the CDR3 reads TGTGCCACCAGCAGAGGGACTAGCGGGAGCTACGAGCAGTACTTC. Translating it yields CATSRGTSGSYEQYF. The full variable domain, with the rest looked up from reference TRBV15 and TRBJ2-7, is DAMVIQNPRYQVTQFGKPVTLSCSQTLNHNVMYWYQQKSSQAPKLLFHYYDKDFNNEADTPDNFQSRRPNTSFCFLDIRSPGLGDTAMYLCATSRGTSGSYEQYFGPGTRLTVT.

The genes are TRBV28 and TRBJ2-3; 10 positions agree with TRBD1. The J segment lost 1 base and the V segment lost 5 bases, leaving 3 bases of the junction unmatched. Germline CDR1 is MDHEN and CDR2 is SYDVKM. This CDR3 comprises 15 residues. CDR3 loop: CASSGTGAGTDTQYF. CDR3 bases: TGTGCCAGCAGTGGGACAGGGGCGGGCACAGATACGCAGTATTTT.

V and J are TRBV5-1 and TRBJ1-4, with 7 bases aligning to TRBD1. V dropped 5 bases and J dropped 5; count of bases not matched to a gene: 9. CDR1 is SGHRS and CDR2 is YFSETQ in the germline V gene. CDR3 length: 15 amino acids. In nucleotides, the CDR3 is TGCGCCAGCAGTCCCTGGACAGGCGGAAATGAAAAACTGTTTTTT. This codes for CASSPWTGGNEKLFF.